The source of this T cell receptor (beta chain) is a study of CD8 T cells in ankylosing spondylitis. General study results and limits: One TCR beta motif, made up of roughly eight highly homologous variants, appeared characteristic of ankylosing spondylitis blood. Reportedly, matched ankylosing spondylitis synovial fluid was significantly enriched for disease-linked clones. A CD8+ phenotype characterized the disease-linked clones, which were relatively rare in peripheral blood.

There are many counts of this clonotype. No antigen is known for it. MiXCR, run by TCRdb on the 5' RACE reads, gives a single entry per CDR3 protein. The sample lists around 250,000 distinct CDR3 sequences, around 10% occurring once. V shed 3 bases and J shed 7 bases, with 9 bases lying between them. The CDR3 extends over 12 amino acids. This chain joins TRBV12-3 or TRBV12-4 and TRBJ2-5, with D tentatively TRBD2 (5 bases). This TCR came from a male donor with ankylosing spondylitis or in good health (not recorded which). What was sequenced was blood, either unsorted or a sorted T cell fraction (not recorded which). The CDR3 region has the DNA TGTGCCAGCAGTTTCCTAGCAGGGACCCAGTACTTC. Residues: CASSFLAGTQYF.